This record concerns one TCR beta chain sequence. The trim removed 3 bases at V and 0 bases at J, leaving 17 bases unmatched. Germline CDR1 and CDR2: LNHDA and SQIVND (reference sequence). The CDR3 has 20 amino acids. Assay: immunoSEQ multiplex PCR; the TCRdb copy retains only in-frame clones and omits some. The sample consists of approximately 240,000 clones, around 80% of them appearing once. The data belong to a study of blood T cell repertoires in COVID-19. Sequences were obtained from peripheral blood. This receptor was identified in a woman in her 40s with active or convalescent COVID-19. The rearrangement links TRBV19 to TRBJ2-1; the match to TRBD1 covers 7 bases. As DNA, the CDR3 is TGTGCCAGTAGTATTGATGGCAGGACAGGCGCCTCGAGCTCCTACAATGAGCAGTTCTTC. Residues: CASSIDGRTGASSSYNEQFF.